The clone carrying this T cell receptor beta chain was picked up one time. The antigen is undetermined. The record originates from a study of T cell responses to AZD1222 COVID-19 vaccine. Looking at the study overall: Pooled together were second doses at about 4 or about 12 weeks.

Data came from immunoSEQ multiplex PCR; TCRdb stores just in-frame clones and leaves some out. The data show under 200,000 clones, about 90% seen once. Study outcomes and limitations: Compared with day 0, the breadth and depth of the Spike-specific TCR repertoire rose significantly after two doses of AZD1222. Most donors were white British and more were female, and clonal diversity was possibly underestimated. Only 5 or 6 people who got AZD1222 tested seropositive at baseline.

Germline CDR1 and CDR2: MGHDK and SYGVNS. The CDR3 has 13 residues. With 6 bases removed from V and 0 bases from J, the gap between germline ends came to 6 bases. The genes are TRBV25-1 and TRBJ1-3; D remains unclear. The TCR comes from an adult in good health. The sequenced sample was peripheral blood, obtained on day 0 of AZD1222 vaccination. CDR3 protein: CASSPLSGNTIYF. DNA for the CDR3: TGTGCCAGCAGCCCCCTCTCTGGAAACACCATATATTTT.